This passage covers 11 T cell receptor beta chains from one sample sequenced in a study of blood T cells in healthy people across ages. Combining a sample-barcoded 5' primer with a J-beta primer mix, a second PCR ran for roughly 7 to 12 cycles. From the 5' RACE reads, TCRdb called clonotypes with MiXCR, one entry per CDR3 protein. The sample carries nearly 800,000 distinct CDR3 sequences, around three fifths recorded once. The sequencing input was blood. These receptors all stem from a man aged 40-49 years in good health.

On this clonotype: Being one base from a much bigger clone, this may be a read error. This sequence joins TRBV15 and TRBJ2-7; the D is unclear. The germline V gene has CDR1 LNHNV and CDR2 YYDKDF (reference sequence). This CDR3 comprises 13 residues. Trimming pared 0 bases from V and 6 bases from J, leaving 9 bases between. The CDR3 sequence is CATSRDETCEQYF. The DNA for the CDR3 is TGTGCCACCAGCAGAGATGAGACCTGCGAGCAGTACTTC.

For this clonotype: Compared with germline, one end of the junction differs, possibly owing to a read error. The chain recombines TRBV12-3 or TRBV12-4 with TRBJ2-3; D unresolved. This CDR3 comprises 11 residues. The CDR3 nucleotides are TGTGCCAGCAGTTCACGAGATGCGCAGTATTTT. Encoded protein: CASSSRDAQYF.

This clonotype was observed a handful of times. This chain joins TRBV13 and TRBJ2-7; TRBD1 aligns across 8 bases. Germline V CDR1 and CDR2: PRHDT, FYEKMQ (reference sequence). Trimming cost V 1 base and J 2 bases; bases outside gene matches: 1. This CDR3 spans 14 amino acids. The CDR3 loop is CASSLVDRAYEQYF. CDR3 sequence (DNA): TGTGCCAGCAGCTTAGTGGACAGGGCCTACGAGCAGTACTTC.

The V and J genes are TRBV12-3 or TRBV12-4 and TRBJ1-1; no firm D call. The CDR3 is 14 residues long. V was trimmed by 3 bases and J by 1 base, leaving 9 bases between them. The CDR3 DNA is TGTGCCAGCAGTTTGGGATACGCGAACACTGAAGCTTTCTTT. This encodes CASSLGYANTEAFF.

This clonotype has just one count. This sequence joins TRBV10-3 and TRBJ1-5; D remains ambiguous. The germline V gene has CDR1 ENHRY and CDR2 SYGVKD. The V end was cut by 5 bases, the J end by 5 bases, with 13 bases between. The CDR3 spans 14 residues. In DNA form, the CDR3 reads TGTGCCATCAGTAGCCGGGATGTGGATCAGCCCCAGCATTTT. Encoded protein: CAISSRDVDQPQHF.

The chain combines TRBV28 with TRBJ2-5, with 9 positions matching TRBD2. The closer fit of TRBJ2-7 to the DNA end suggests the J call may be wrong. CDR1 is MDHEN, CDR2 SYDVKM, per germline. This CDR3 is 17 amino acids long. The CDR3 reads CASSPLGRTREGNEQYF. In DNA, the CDR3 is TGTGCCAGCAGTCCTCTCGGCCGGACGCGGGAGGGGAACGAGCAGTACTTC.

This clonotype was seen only once. The gene calls are TRBV28 and TRBJ2-2; D remains ambiguous. Germline V gene data show CDR1 as MDHEN and CDR2 as SYDVKM. The ends were cut back, 6 bases at V and 4 bases at J, with 12 bases in the middle. The CDR3 covers 14 residues. The CDR3, as DNA: TGTGCCAGCAGCCACCAAACCGGCACCGGGGAGCTGTTTTTT. Translated, it gives CASSHQTGTGELFF.

A few counts support this clonotype. This chain's CDR3 is CASIDTSGKSYNEQFF. In nucleotides, the CDR3 is TGCGCCAGCATCGACACTAGCGGCAAATCCTACAATGAGCAGTTCTTC. The chain couples TRBV5-1 to TRBJ2-1; the match to TRBD2 covers 8 bases. J lost 1 base, V lost 6 bases, and 9 bases had no gene match. The CDR3 contains 16 residues. Germline V CDR1 and CDR2: SGHRS, YFSETQ.

This chain joins TRBV27 and TRBJ2-7, with 11 bases lining up with TRBD2. V dropped 7 bases and J dropped 0; count of bases not matched to a gene: 5. The germline gives CDR1 MNHEY, CDR2 SMNVEV (reference sequence). CDR3 size: 15 residues. CDR3: CASTPLAGGSYEQYF. CDR3 sequence (DNA): TGTGCCAGCACCCCTCTAGCGGGAGGCTCCTACGAGCAGTACTTC.

This chain connects TRBV6-6 to TRBJ2-4, with D possibly being TRBD1 or TRBD2 (5 bases each). This CDR3 is built from 15 residues. Germline lookup yields CDR1 MNHNY and CDR2 SVGAGI (reference sequence). V shed 0 bases and J shed 12 bases, with 18 bases lying between them. CDR3 region: CASSYSSPRDGRQYF. In DNA, the CDR3 is TGTGCCAGCAGTTACTCCAGTCCGAGGGACGGACGTCAGTACTTC.

V and J are TRBV4-2 and TRBJ2-2; D uncertain. Trimming pared 0 bases from V and 0 bases from J, leaving 8 bases between. Looked up from germline, CDR1 is LGHNA and CDR2 is YNFKEQ. The CDR3 totals 16 residues. Here the CDR3 reads CASSQESGANTGELFF. Here the CDR3 DNA reads TGTGCCAGCAGCCAAGAGTCCGGAGCGAACACCGGGGAGCTGTTTTTT.